These 18 T cell receptor beta chains were all obtained from the same sample, sequenced in a study of neurological immune-mediated disorders. Each CDR3 protein gets one entry after TCRdb re-called the 5' RACE reads with MiXCR. The sample shows around 69,000 distinct CDR3 sequences, less than 5.5% of them seen only once. Sequencing used PBMCs. Every receptor here comes from a man aged 30 to 39 with multiple sclerosis.

This clonotype was picked up many times. This sequence joins TRBV27 and TRBJ2-1, with 13 bases matching TRBD2. The CDR3 loop spans 17 amino acids. V trimming: 6 bases; J trimming: 1 base; junction bases outside the gene matches: 6. From germline, CDR1 is MNHEY and CDR2 SMNVEV (reference sequence). CDR3 DNA sequence: TGTGCCAGCAGCTCCGGACTAGCGGGGGCGTCCTACAATGAGCAGTTCTTC. It is translated as CASSSGLAGASYNEQFF.

Many counts were recorded for this clonotype. The chain couples TRBV5-1 to TRBJ2-3; 7 nucleotides line up with TRBD2. J lost 0 bases, V lost 5 bases, and 6 bases had no gene match. This CDR3 comprises 15 residues. Germline CDR1 SGHRS, CDR2 YFSETQ. The CDR3 is CASRDGLGSTDTQYF. The CDR3 DNA sequence: TGCGCCAGCAGAGACGGACTAGGCAGCACAGATACGCAGTATTTT.

This clonotype was observed a few times. The chain links TRBV20-1 to TRBJ1-1; D remains unclear. The V end was cut by 3 bases, the J end by 4 bases, with 12 bases between. From germline, CDR1 is DFQATT and CDR2 SNEGSKA (reference sequence). CDR3 length: 13 amino acids. CDR3 residues: CSARSPPATEAFF. CDR3 nucleotides: TGCAGTGCTAGGAGTCCCCCGGCCACTGAAGCTTTCTTT.

This clonotype was observed many times. The V call is TRBV5-1, the J call TRBJ2-1; 7 bases line up with TRBD2. From germline, CDR1 is SGHRS and CDR2 YFSETQ. V gave up 3 bases and J gave up 10 bases; unmatched junction bases: 13. The CDR3 is made up of 15 amino acids. For the CDR3, the DNA is TGCGCCAGCAGCTCAACCGGGACTACCGAGGTGGAGCAGTTCTTC. Translated, it gives CASSSTGTTEVEQFF.

In this sample, this clonotype turned up many times. The CDR3 nucleotides read TGCGCCAGCAGATTAGGGTCTGAAGCTTTCTTT. Its protein product is CASRLGSEAFF. V is TRBV5-1 and J is TRBJ1-1, with D hard to call. V lost 5 bases and J lost 6, with 8 bases in between. CDR1 is SGHRS, CDR2 YFSETQ, per germline. The CDR3 runs 11 residues.

This clonotype was observed at least ten times. The V gene is TRBV3-1, the J gene TRBJ2-6, with 10 nucleotides matching TRBD1. Trimming took 1 base from V and 2 from J; bases not matched to a gene: 2. The CDR3 loop spans 17 amino acids. Germline assignment: CDR1 LGHDT and CDR2 YNNKEL (reference sequence). CDR3 loop: CASSQGDRGPGANVLTF. CDR3 coding DNA: TGTGCCAGCAGCCAAGGGGACAGGGGCCCTGGGGCCAACGTCCTGACTTTC.

The sample holds many counts of this clonotype. CDR3 in DNA: TGCGCCAGCAGCCAAGATTTGCCGGGGAATTCACTCTCCTACGAGCAGTACTTC. It specifies CASSQDLPGNSLSYEQYF. V usage is TRBV4-1 and J usage is TRBJ2-7, with TRBD2 as a possible D gene (5 bases). Trimming cost V 0 bases and J 0 bases, with 18 bases left between them. CDR3 length: 18 residues. CDR1 and CDR2 (germline): MGHRA, YSYEKL.

This clonotype was seen many times. The chain uses TRBV9 and TRBJ1-2; D call uncertain. The CDR3 spans 14 residues. CDR1 is SGDLS and CDR2 is YYNGEE in the germline V gene. V was cut by 0 bases and J by 3 bases, with 9 bases left in between. CDR3 DNA sequence: TGTGCCAGCAGCGTAGGTCCAGGCGACTATGGCTACACCTTC. As protein: CASSVGPGDYGYTF.

This chain uses TRBV14 with TRBJ2-1; D is undetermined. The CDR3 loop spans 13 amino acids. Germline lookup yields CDR1 SGHDN and CDR2 FVKESK. V dropped 1 base and J dropped 7 bases, with 8 bases sitting between them. CDR3 in amino acids: CASSQGPENEQFF. CDR3 coding DNA: TGTGCCAGCAGCCAAGGCCCTGAGAATGAGCAGTTCTTC. The whole variable domain, remainder taken from reference TRBV14 and TRBJ2-1, is EAGVTQFPSHSVIEKGQTVTLRCDPISGHDNLYWYRRVMGKEIKFLLHFVKESKQDESGMPNNRFLAERTGGTYSTLKVQPAELEDSGVYFCASSQGPENEQFFGPGTRLTVL.

This sequence joins TRBV7-9 and TRBJ1-2; the match to TRBD1 covers 8 bases. The germline CDR1 and CDR2 sequences are SEHNR and FQNEAQ (reference sequence). Germline trimming cut 4 bases from V and 4 bases from J; bases unmatched to any gene: 5. This CDR3 has 14 residues. For the CDR3, the DNA is TGTGCCAGCAGCTCGGGACAGGCCCTCTATGGCTACACCTTC. Its protein is CASSSGQALYGYTF.

At least ten counts were recorded for this clonotype. The chain links TRBV3-1 to TRBJ1-1, with TRBD1 as a possible D gene (5 bases). CDR1 is LGHDT and CDR2 is YNNKEL in the germline V gene (reference sequence). Trimming cost V 1 base and J 3 bases, with 15 bases left between them. The CDR3 length is 16 residues. The CDR3 spells CASSQGVRTGHTEAFF. The CDR3 coding sequence is TGTGCCAGCAGCCAAGGGGTCAGGACGGGACACACTGAAGCTTTCTTT.

This clonotype was picked up a small number of times. One junction end disagrees with the germline gene, perhaps due to a read error. The chain employs TRBV9 and TRBJ1-6; D may be TRBD1 (5 bases). CDR1 and CDR2 from the germline V gene are SGDLS and YYNGEE. The CDR3 sequence is 16 residues long. The CDR3 region has the DNA TGTGCCAGCAGCGCAAGGGACGGAAGGGGTACTTCACCCCTCAACTTT. This encodes CASSARDGRGTSPLNF. The full variable domain, its missing parts supplied by reference TRBV9 and TRBJ1-6, is DSGVTQTPKHLITATGQRVTLRCSPRSGDLSVYWYQQSLDQGLQFLIQYYNGEERAKGNILERFSAQQFPDLHSELNLSSLELGDSALYFCASSARDGRGTSPLNFGNGTRLTVT.

This clonotype came up many times. This sequence joins TRBV6-5 and TRBJ1-2, with 10 nucleotides matching TRBD1. Losses at the gene ends were 0 bases for V and 2 bases for J; bases not matched to a gene: 12. The germline V gene encodes CDR1 MNHEY and CDR2 SVGAGI. The CDR3 runs to 19 residues. The CDR3 DNA sequence: TGTGCCAGCAGTTACTCCGTTTCGGGACAGGGGTGGAAGAACTATGGCTACACCTTC. Translated, it gives CASSYSVSGQGWKNYGYTF.

The V gene is TRBV27, the J gene TRBJ2-3, with D maybe TRBD1 (8 bases). The CDR3 runs 19 residues. Trimming removed 2 bases from V and 3 bases from J, with 24 bases in between. The germline V gene has CDR1 MNHEY and CDR2 SMNVEV (reference sequence). CDR3 residues: CASSLRNRGGLGMTDTQYF. CDR3 nucleotides: TGTGCCAGCAGTTTAAGGAACAGGGGGGGGTTGGGGATGACAGATACGCAGTATTTT.

This clonotype has just a few counts. The CDR3 reads CSVDVGTSGLSSYNEQFF. The DNA of the CDR3 is TGCAGCGTTGACGTAGGGACTAGCGGGCTAAGCTCCTACAATGAGCAGTTCTTC. The gene calls are TRBV29-1 and TRBJ2-1; 12 nucleotides agree with TRBD2. In germline, CDR1 is SQVTM, CDR2 ANQGSEA. After removal of 3 bases from V and 0 bases from J, the junction contained 9 bases not matched to a gene. There are 18 residues in the CDR3.

This clonotype was observed many times. The J gene is TRBJ2-7, the V gene TRBV15; D assignment may be TRBD1 or TRBD2 (5 bases each). The CDR3 sequence is 12 residues long. Germline CDR1 and CDR2: LNHNV and YYDKDF (reference sequence). The CDR3 coding sequence is TGTGCCACCAGCAGAGATAGCGCAGGGCTGAACGTC. The encoded protein is CATSRDSAGLNV.

There are many counts of this clonotype. The chain joins TRBV24-1 to TRBJ1-1; TRBD1 agrees at 9 bases. CDR3 length equals 14 residues. The junction had 0 bases not matched to a gene; V was cut back by 4 bases and J by 1 base. CDR1 is KGHDR, CDR2 SFDVKD, per germline. CDR3 nucleotide sequence: TGTGCCACCAGTGAGACAGGGGGGAACACTGAAGCTTTCTTT. Amino acids: CATSETGGNTEAFF.

The chain carries TRBV5-1 and TRBJ2-1; unclear D gene. The ends were cut back, 4 bases at V and 4 bases at J, with 6 bases in the middle. The length of the CDR3 is 12 residues. Per germline, CDR1 SGHRS and CDR2 YFSETQ. The CDR3, as DNA: TGCGCCAGCAGCCACCAATACAATGAGCAGTTCTTC. This encodes CASSHQYNEQFF.